The rows below give T cell receptor beta chains drawn from one sample of a study of blood T cell repertoires in COVID-19. Some clones are missing from TCRdb's copy, which holds only in-frame ones; the method was immunoSEQ multiplex PCR. The data hold 100,000 or so clones, with approximately 82% observed a single time. What was sequenced was peripheral blood. These TCRs come from a man aged 45-60 years with active or convalescent COVID-19. CDR3s include the opening cysteine and the closing phenylalanine or tryptophan. Each record gives: V gene, clone size, J gene, CDR3 length, D gene, CDR3 DNA, CDR3 protein. The D gene is left open where the match is weak. The size field is filled for only some rows; it gives once, few, many or a size class.

V: TRBV6-1
size: .
J: TRBJ1-3
length: 17
D: .
DNA: TGTGCCAGCAGTGAATTCCGGATCAGGGATTCGGGAAACACCATATATTTT
CDR3: CASSEFRIRDSGNTIYF

V: TRBV4-1
size: .
J: TRBJ2-2
length: 17
D: TRBD2
DNA: TGCGCCAGCAGCCACCCGGGACTAGCGGGGGGGATCGGGGAGCTGTTTTTT
CDR3: CASSHPGLAGGIGELFF

V: TRBV15
size: .
J: TRBJ2-1
length: 13
D: TRBD2
DNA: TGTGCCACCAGCGCCCGGGGGGGACTAGAGCAGTTCTTC
CDR3: CATSARGGLEQFF

V: TRBV19
size: .
J: TRBJ1-5
length: 11
D: .
DNA: TGTGCCAGTAGTACTCAGGGGCCCCAGCATTTT
CDR3: CASSTQGPQHF

V: TRBV19
size: .
J: TRBJ1-2
length: 14
D: TRBD1
DNA: TGTGCCAGTACGCTGGACAGGGGAGGCTATGGCTACACCTTC
CDR3: CASTLDRGGYGYTF

V: TRBV6-1
size: .
J: TRBJ2-3
length: 13
D: .
DNA: TGTGCCAGCAGTGAAACCCAGATGGATACGCAGTATTTT
CDR3: CASSETQMDTQYF

V: TRBV2
size: .
J: TRBJ1-5
length: 13
D: .
DNA: TGTGCCAGCAGTGAAGGACTGGGTCAGCCCCAGCATTTT
CDR3: CASSEGLGQPQHF

V: TRBV6-2/TRBV6-3
size: once
J: TRBJ2-3
length: 15
D: .
DNA: TGTGCCAGCAGTCACCCCTCTGACTTCACAGATACGCAGTATTTT
CDR3: CASSHPSDFTDTQYF

V: TRBV2
size: .
J: TRBJ2-5
length: 20
D: TRBD1
DNA: TGTGCCAGCAGTGGTCCGGGACAGGGCCTTATCTTTGGGGGCCAAGAGACCCAGTACTTC
CDR3: CASSGPGQGLIFGGQETQYF

V: TRBV18
size: .
J: TRBJ1-2
length: 13
D: .
DNA: TGTGCCAGCTCACCCGCGACTAACTATGGCTACACCTTC
CDR3: CASSPATNYGYTF

V: TRBV2
size: .
J: TRBJ2-5
length: 14
D: .
DNA: TGTGCCAGCGTGGGACATTTGGGGGGGGAGACCCAGTACTTC
CDR3: CASVGHLGGETQYF

V: TRBV2
size: .
J: TRBJ2-5
length: 14
D: .
DNA: TGTGCCAGCAGTGGAATGGAGGACCGGGCCCAACAGTACTTC
CDR3: CASSGMEDRAQQYF

V: TRBV10-2
size: .
J: TRBJ2-1
length: 15
D: TRBD1
DNA: TGCGCCAGCAGTGTGCGGGGACAGGGGTCTCGTGAGCAGTTCTTC
CDR3: CASSVRGQGSREQFF

V: TRBV7-2
size: .
J: TRBJ2-3
length: 16
D: TRBD2
DNA: TGTGCCAGCAGCACCCAAGCGGGGGTCAGCACAGATACGCAGTATTTT
CDR3: CASSTQAGVSTDTQYF

V: TRBV9
size: .
J: TRBJ1-1
length: 15
D: TRBD1
DNA: TGTGCCAGCAGCTCCCCGACAGGGATGAACACTGAAGCTTTCTTT
CDR3: CASSSPTGMNTEAFF